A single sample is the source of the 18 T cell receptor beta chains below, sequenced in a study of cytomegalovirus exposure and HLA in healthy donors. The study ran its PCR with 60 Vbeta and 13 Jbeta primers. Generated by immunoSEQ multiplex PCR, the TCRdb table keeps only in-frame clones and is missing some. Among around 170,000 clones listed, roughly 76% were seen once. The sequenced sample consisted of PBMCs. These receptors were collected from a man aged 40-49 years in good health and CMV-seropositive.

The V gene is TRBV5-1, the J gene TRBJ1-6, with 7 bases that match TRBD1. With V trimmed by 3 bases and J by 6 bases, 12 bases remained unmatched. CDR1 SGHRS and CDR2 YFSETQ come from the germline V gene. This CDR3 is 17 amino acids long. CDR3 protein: CASSSQVQGGINSPLHF. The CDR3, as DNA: TGCGCCAGCAGCTCCCAAGTCCAAGGGGGCATTAATTCACCCCTCCACTTT.

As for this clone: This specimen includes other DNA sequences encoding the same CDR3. CDR3 loop: CASSVVASGDTGELFF. CDR3 in DNA: TGTGCCAGCAGCGTAGTTGCAAGCGGGGACACCGGGGAGCTGTTTTTT. V usage is TRBV9 and J usage is TRBJ2-2; 7 bases agree with TRBD2. V was clipped by 0 bases and J by 3 bases; unmatched bases: 5. Germline CDR1 is SGDLS and CDR2 is YYNGEE. The CDR3 contains 16 residues.

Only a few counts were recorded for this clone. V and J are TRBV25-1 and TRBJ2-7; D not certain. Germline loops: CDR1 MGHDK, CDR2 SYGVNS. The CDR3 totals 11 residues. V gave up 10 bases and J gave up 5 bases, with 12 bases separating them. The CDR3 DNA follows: TGTGCCACCTTTCTGGCCCACGAGCAGTACTTC. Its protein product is CATFLAHEQYF.

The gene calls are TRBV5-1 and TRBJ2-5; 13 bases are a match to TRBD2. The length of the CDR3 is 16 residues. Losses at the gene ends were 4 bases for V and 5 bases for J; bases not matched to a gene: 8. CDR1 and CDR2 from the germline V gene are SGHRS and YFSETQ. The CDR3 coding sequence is TGCGCCAGCAGCCCACACACTAGCGGGGGGGCGGAGACCCAGTACTTC. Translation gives CASSPHTSGGAETQYF.

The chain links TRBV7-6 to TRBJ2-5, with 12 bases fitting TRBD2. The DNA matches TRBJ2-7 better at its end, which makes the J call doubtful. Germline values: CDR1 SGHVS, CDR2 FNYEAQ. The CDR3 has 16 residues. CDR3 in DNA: TGTGCCAGCAGCTTAGGCGGACTAGCGGGGCCTTACGAGCAGTACTTC. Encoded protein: CASSLGGLAGPYEQYF.

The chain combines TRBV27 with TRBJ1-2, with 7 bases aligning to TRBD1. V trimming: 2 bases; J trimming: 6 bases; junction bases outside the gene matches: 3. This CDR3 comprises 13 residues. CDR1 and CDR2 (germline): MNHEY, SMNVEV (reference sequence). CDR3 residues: CASSLVTGDGYTF. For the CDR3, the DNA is TGTGCCAGCAGTTTAGTAACAGGGGATGGCTACACCTTC.

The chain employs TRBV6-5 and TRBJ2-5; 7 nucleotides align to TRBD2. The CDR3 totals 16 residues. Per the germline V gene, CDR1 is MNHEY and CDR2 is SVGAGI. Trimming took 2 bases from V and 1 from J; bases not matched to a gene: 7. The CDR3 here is CASSYRPTSAQETQYF. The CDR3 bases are TGTGCCAGCAGTTACCGCCCCACTAGCGCCCAAGAGACCCAGTACTTC.

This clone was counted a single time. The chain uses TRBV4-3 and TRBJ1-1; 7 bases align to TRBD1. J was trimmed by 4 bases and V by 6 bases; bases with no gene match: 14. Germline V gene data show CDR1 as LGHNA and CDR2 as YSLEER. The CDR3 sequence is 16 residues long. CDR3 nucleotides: TGCGCCAGCAGTCGTGAGGCAGGGGGTGGGAGCACTGAAGCTTTCTTT. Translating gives CASSREAGGGSTEAFF.

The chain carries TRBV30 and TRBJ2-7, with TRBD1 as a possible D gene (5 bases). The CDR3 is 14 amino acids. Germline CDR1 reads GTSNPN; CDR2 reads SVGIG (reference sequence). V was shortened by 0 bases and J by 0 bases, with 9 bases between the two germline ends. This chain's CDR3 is CAWSVGAGSYEQYF. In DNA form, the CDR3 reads TGTGCCTGGAGTGTAGGGGCAGGCTCCTACGAGCAGTACTTC.

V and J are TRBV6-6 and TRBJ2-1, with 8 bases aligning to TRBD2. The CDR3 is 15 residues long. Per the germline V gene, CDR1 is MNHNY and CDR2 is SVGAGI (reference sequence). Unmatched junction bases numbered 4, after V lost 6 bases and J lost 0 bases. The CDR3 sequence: CASSSGGASYNEQFF. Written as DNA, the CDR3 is TGTGCCAGCAGCTCCGGGGGGGCCTCCTACAATGAGCAGTTCTTC.

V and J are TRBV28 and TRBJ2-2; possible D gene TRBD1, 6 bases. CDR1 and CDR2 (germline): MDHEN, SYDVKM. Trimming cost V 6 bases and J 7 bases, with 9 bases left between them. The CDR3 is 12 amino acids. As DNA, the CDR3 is TGTGCCAGCAGAACAGGGATCGGGGAGCTGTTTTTT. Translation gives CASRTGIGELFF.

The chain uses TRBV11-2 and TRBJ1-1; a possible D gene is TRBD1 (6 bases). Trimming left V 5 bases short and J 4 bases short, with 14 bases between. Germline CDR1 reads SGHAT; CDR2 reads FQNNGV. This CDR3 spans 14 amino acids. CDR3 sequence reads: CASSPGVVSTEAFF. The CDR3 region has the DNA TGTGCCAGCAGCCCAGGGGTAGTGAGCACTGAAGCTTTCTTT.

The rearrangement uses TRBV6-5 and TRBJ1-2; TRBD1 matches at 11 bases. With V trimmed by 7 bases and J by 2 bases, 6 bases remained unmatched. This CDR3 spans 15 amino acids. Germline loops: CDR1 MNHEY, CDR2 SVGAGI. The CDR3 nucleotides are TGTGCCAGCACCCCCGGGACAGGGGGGAACTATGGCTACACCTTC. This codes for CASTPGTGGNYGYTF.

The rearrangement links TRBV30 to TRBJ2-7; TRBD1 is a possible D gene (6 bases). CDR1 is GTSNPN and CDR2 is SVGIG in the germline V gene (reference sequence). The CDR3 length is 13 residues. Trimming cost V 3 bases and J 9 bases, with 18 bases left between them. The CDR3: CAWRPTGRTGQYF. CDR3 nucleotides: TGTGCCTGGAGACCCACAGGGCGCACCGGGCAGTACTTC. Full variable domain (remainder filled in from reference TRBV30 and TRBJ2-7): SQTIHQWPATLVQPVGSPLSLECTVEGTSNPNLYWYRQAAGRGLQLLFYSVGIGQISSEVPQNLSASRPQDRQFILSSKKLLLSDSGFYLCAWRPTGRTGQYFGPGTRLTVT.

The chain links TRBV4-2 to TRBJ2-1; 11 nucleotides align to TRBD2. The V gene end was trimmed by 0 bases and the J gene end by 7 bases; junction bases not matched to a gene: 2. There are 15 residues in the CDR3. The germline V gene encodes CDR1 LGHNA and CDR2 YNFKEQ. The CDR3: CASSQDSGGANEQFF. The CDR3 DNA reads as TGTGCCAGCAGCCAAGATAGCGGGGGGGCTAATGAGCAGTTCTTC.

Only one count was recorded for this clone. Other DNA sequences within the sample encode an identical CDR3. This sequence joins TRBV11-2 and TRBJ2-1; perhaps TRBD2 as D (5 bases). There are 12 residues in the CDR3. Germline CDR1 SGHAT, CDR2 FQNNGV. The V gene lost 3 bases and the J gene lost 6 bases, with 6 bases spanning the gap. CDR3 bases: TGTGCCAGCAGCTTTGGAGGCAATGAGCAGTTCTTC. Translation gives CASSFGGNEQFF.

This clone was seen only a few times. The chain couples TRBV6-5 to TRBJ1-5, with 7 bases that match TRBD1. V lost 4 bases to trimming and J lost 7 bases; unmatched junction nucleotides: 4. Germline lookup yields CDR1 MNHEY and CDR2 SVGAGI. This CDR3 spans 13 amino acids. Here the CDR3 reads CASSFDRVQPQHF. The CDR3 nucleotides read TGTGCCAGCAGTTTTGACAGGGTCCAGCCCCAGCATTTT.

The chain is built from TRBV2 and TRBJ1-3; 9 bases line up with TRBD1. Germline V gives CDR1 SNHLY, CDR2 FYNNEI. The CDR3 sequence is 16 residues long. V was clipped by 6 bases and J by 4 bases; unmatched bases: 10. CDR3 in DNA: TGTGCCAGCAGCTCTATGGGACAGGGAGCGGGAAACACCATATATTTT. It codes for CASSSMGQGAGNTIYF.